This TCR beta chain was sequenced for a study of regulatory T cells in long-lasting Graves disease. Sample time point: newly diagnosed GD, antithyroid drugs for less than 3 months. The authors made the TCR library using RNA they extracted from PBMCs. Building the TCR beta libraries relied on iRepertoire HTBI primers, and CDR3 regions underwent Arm-PCR. TCRdb called the multiplex PCR reads again in MiXCR, with one record for every CDR3 protein. The sample includes a few hundred thousand distinct CDR3 sequences, around 15% of them seen just once. Ten or more counts support this clonotype. Per germline, CDR1 PRHDT and CDR2 FYEKMQ (reference sequence). V lost 0 bases to trimming and J lost 9 bases; unmatched junction nucleotides: 9. The CDR3 sequence is 16 residues long. The sample was also linked to a second study, of T cells in Graves' hyperthyroidism and ophthalmopathy.

This TCR derives from a woman between 18 and 29 years old with Graves disease. This material consisted of peripheral blood mononuclear cells (PBMCs), taken at new diagnosis, from a patient treated with antithyroid drugs. The chain is built from TRBV13 and TRBJ2-1, with 9 bases fitting TRBD2. The CDR3 nucleotides read TGTGCCAGCAGCTTAGGGGGGACTAGCAGATGGAGTGAGCAGTTCTTC. Its protein is CASSLGGTSRWSEQFF.